This paragraph reports one T cell receptor (beta chain). At one of its ends the junction is not consistent with the germline gene, which may arise from a read error. This entry comes from a study of T-cell reconstitution after alpha-beta-depleted transplantation in children. Preparation of the TCRbeta library was carried out with unique molecular identifiers. From the PCR reads, TCRdb called clonotypes with MiXCR, one entry per CDR3 protein. The sample carries some 530,000 distinct CDR3 sequences, around 13% recorded once. The CDR3 has 16 amino acids. From germline, CDR1 is SNHLY and CDR2 FYNNEI. The source material was PBMCs from the stem cell graft donor, sampled from the stem cell graft. The receptor was derived from a human donor who donated a stem cell graft to a child with combined immunodeficiency. The chain links TRBV2 to TRBJ1-5; D gene unclear. The CDR3 DNA is TGTGCCTGCAGTGAACGGGAAGGTCAGCTCAATCAGCCCCAGCATTTT. Amino acids: CACSEREGQLNQPQHF.